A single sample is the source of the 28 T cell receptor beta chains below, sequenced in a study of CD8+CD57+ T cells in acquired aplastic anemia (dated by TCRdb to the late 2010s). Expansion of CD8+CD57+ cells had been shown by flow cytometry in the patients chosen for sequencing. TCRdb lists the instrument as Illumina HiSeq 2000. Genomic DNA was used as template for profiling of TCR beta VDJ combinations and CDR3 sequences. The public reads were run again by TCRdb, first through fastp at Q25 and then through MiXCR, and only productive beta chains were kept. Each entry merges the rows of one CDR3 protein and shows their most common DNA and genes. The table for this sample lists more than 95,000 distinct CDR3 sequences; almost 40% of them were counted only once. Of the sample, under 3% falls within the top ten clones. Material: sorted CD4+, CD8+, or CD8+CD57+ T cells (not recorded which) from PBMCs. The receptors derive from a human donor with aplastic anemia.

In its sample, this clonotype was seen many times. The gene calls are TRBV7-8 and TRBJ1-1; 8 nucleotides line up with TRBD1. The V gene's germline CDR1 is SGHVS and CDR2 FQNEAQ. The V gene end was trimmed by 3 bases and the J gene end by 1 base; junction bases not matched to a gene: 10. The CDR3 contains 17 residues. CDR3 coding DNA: TGTGCCAGCAGCTTTAGCAGGGGGCGGGCTAAGAACACTGAAGCTTTCTTT. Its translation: CASSFSRGRAKNTEAFF.

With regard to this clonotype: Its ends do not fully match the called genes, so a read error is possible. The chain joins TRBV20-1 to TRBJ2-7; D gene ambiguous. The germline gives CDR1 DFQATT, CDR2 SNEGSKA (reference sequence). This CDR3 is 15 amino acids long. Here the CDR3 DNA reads TGCAGTGCTAGAGAAGGGCCCCGTCTTTTCTACGAGCAATACTTC. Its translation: CSAREGPRLFYEQYF.

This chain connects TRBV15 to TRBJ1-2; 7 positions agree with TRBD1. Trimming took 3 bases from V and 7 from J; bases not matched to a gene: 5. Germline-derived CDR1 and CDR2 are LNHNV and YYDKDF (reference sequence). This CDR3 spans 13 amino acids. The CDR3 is CATSSVTGIGYTF. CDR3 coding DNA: TGTGCCACCAGCAGTGTGACAGGGATTGGCTACACCTTC. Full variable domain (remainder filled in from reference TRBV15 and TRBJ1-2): DAMVIQNPRYQVTQFGKPVTLSCSQTLNHNVMYWYQQKSSQAPKLLFHYYDKDFNNEADTPDNFQSRRPNTSFCFLDIRSPGLGDTAMYLCATSSVTGIGYTFGSGTRLTVV.

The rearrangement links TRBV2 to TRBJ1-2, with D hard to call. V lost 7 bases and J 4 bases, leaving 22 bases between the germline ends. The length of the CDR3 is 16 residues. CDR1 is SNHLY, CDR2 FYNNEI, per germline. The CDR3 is CASTVSNTRILYGYTF. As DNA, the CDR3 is TGTGCCAGCACTGTTTCTAACACGCGTATACTCTATGGCTACACCTTC.

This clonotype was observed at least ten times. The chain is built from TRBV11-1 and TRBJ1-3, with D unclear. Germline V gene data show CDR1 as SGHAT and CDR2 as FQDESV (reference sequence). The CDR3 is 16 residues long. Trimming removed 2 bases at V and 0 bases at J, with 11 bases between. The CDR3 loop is CASSLKDLFSGNTIYF. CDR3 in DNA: TGTGCCAGCAGCTTAAAGGACCTCTTCTCTGGAAACACCATATATTTT.

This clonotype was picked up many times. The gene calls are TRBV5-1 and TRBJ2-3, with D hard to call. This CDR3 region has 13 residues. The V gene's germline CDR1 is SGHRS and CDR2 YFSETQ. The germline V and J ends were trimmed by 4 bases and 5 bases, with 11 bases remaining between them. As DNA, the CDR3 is TGCGCCAGCAGCGCATTAGTAGTAGATACGCAGTATTTT. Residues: CASSALVVDTQYF.

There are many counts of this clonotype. This CDR3 reads CASSLEGRSKNEKLFF. The CDR3, as DNA: TGTGCCAGCAGCTTAGAGGGACGATCCAAGAATGAAAAACTGTTTTTT. This rearrangement joins TRBV7-9 to TRBJ1-4; a weak D match, TRBD1 (5 bases). CDR1 is SEHNR, CDR2 FQNEAQ, per germline (reference sequence). Trimming took 1 base from V and 5 from J, leaving 14 bases between them. The CDR3 is 16 amino acids.

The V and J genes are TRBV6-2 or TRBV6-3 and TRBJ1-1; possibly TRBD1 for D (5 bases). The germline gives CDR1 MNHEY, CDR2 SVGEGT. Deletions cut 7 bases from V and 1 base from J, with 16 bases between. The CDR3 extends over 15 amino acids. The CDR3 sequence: CASTDGGPPNTEAFF. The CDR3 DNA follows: TGTGCCAGCACGGATGGGGGACCACCGAACACTGAAGCTTTCTTT.

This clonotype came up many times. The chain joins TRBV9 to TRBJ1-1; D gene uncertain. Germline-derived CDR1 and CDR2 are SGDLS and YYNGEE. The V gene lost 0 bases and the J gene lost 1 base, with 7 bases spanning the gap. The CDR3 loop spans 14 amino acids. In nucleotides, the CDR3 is TGTGCCAGCAGCGTAGAACGCGGGAACACTGAAGCTTTCTTT. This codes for CASSVERGNTEAFF.

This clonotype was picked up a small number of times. CDR3 sequence reads: CASSQASSGHVEKLFF. As DNA, the CDR3 is TGCGCCAGCAGCCAAGCCAGTTCAGGGCATGTTGAAAAACTGTTTTTT. The chain recombines TRBV4-1 with TRBJ1-4; maybe TRBD1 (5 bases). There are 16 residues in the CDR3. Trimming shortened V by 1 base and J by 7 bases, and 16 bases separated the two germline ends. Germline values: CDR1 MGHRA, CDR2 YSYEKL.

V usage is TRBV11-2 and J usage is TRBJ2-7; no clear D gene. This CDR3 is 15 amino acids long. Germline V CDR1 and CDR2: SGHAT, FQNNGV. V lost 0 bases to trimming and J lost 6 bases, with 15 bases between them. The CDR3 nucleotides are TGTGCCAGCAGCTTAGATGTAGTGTCTGCTAGCGAGCAGTACTTC. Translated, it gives CASSLDVVSASEQYF.

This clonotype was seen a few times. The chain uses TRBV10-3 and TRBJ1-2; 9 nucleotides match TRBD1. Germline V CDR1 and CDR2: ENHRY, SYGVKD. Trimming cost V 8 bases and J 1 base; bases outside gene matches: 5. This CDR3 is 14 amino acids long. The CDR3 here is CAIQSGQGNYGYTF. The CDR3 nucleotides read TGTGCCATCCAGTCGGGACAGGGTAACTATGGCTACACCTTC.

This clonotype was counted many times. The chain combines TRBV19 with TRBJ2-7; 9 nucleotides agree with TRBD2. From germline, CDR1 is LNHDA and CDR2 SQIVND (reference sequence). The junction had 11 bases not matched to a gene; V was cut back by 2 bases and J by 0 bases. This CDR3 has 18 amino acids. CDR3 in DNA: TGTGCCAGTAGTATACGGCTAGCGGGGACGATCAGCTCCTACGAGCAGTACTTC. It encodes CASSIRLAGTISSYEQYF.

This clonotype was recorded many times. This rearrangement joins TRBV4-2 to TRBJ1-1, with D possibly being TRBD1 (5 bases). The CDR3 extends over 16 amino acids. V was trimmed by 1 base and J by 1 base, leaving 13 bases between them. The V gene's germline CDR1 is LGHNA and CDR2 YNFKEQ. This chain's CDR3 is CASSQGKQASNTEAFF. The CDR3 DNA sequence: TGTGCCAGCAGCCAAGGCAAACAGGCGTCGAACACTGAAGCTTTCTTT.

CDR3: CAISRSLAGINEQFF. The CDR3 DNA is TGTGCCATCAGTAGGAGTCTAGCGGGGATCAATGAGCAGTTCTTC. The chain carries TRBV10-3 and TRBJ2-1, with 9 bases that match TRBD2. Germline CDR1 reads ENHRY; CDR2 reads SYGVKD. V shed 5 bases and J 6 bases; nucleotides not matched to a gene: 8. The CDR3 loop spans 15 amino acids.

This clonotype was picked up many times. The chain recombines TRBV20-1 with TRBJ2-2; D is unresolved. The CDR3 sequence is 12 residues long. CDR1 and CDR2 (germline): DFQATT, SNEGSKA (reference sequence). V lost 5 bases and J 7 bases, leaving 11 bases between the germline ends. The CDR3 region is CSAGSVGGELFF. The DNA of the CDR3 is TGCAGTGCTGGCTCGGTCGGCGGGGAGCTGTTTTTT.

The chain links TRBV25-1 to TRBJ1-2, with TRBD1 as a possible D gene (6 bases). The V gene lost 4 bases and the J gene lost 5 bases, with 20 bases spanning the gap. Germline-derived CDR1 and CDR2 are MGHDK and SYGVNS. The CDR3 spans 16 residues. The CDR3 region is CASSGELQGSRYGYTF. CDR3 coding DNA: TGTGCCAGCAGTGGAGAGCTCCAGGGGAGTCGGTATGGCTACACCTTC.

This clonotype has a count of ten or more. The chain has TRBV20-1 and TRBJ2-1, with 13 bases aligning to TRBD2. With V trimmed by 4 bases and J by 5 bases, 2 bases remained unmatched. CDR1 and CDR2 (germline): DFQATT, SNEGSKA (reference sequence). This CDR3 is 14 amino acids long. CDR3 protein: CSATGTSGDNEQFF. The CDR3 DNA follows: TGCAGTGCTACCGGGACTAGCGGGGACAATGAGCAGTTCTTC.

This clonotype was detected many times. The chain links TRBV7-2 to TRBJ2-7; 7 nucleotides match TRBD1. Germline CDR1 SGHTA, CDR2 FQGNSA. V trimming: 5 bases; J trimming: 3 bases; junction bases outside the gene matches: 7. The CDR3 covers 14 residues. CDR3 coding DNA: TGTGCCAGCAGCCGATCGGGACAGTACTACGAGCAGTACGTC. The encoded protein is CASSRSGQYYEQYV.

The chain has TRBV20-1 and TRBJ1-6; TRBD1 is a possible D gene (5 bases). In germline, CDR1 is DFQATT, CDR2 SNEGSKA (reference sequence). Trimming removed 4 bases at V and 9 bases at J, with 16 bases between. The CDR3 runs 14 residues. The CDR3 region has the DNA TGCAGTGCTATTGTGGGGCCGCTCAGTTCACCCCTCCACTTT. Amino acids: CSAIVGPLSSPLHF.

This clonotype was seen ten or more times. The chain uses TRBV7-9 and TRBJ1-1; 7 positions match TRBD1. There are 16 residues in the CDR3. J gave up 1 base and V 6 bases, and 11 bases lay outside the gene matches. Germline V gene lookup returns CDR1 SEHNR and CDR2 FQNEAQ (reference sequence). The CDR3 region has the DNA TGTGCCAGCAGAAACGACAGGGTCTTGGGGAACACTGAAGCTTTCTTT. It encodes CASRNDRVLGNTEAFF.

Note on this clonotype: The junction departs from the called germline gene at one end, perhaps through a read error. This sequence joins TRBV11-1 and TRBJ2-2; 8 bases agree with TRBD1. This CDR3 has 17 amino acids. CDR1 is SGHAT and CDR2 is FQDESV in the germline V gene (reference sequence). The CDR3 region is CASSSRKWTGIPGELFF. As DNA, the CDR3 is TGCGCCAGCAGCTCGAGAAAGTGGACAGGGATACCCGGGGAGCTGTTTTTT.

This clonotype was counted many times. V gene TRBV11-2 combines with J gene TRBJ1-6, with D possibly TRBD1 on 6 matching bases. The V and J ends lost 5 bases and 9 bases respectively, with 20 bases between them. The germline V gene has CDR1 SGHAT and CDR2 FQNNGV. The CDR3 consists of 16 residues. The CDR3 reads CASSPRGGGNSSPLHF. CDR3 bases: TGTGCCAGCAGCCCAAGAGGGGGAGGAAATAGTTCACCCCTCCACTTT.

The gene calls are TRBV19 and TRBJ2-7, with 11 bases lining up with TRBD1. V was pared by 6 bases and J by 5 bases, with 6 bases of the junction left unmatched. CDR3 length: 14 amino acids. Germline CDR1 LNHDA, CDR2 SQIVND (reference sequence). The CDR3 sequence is CASRAGTGGNEQYF. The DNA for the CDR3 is TGTGCCAGTAGAGCTGGGACAGGGGGAAACGAGCAGTACTTC. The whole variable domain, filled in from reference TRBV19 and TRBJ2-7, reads DGGITQSPKYLFRKEGQNVTLSCEQNLNHDAMYWYRQDPGQGLRLIYYSQIVNDFQKGDIAEGYSVSREKKESFPLTVTSAQKNPTAFYLCASRAGTGGNEQYFGPGTRLTVT.

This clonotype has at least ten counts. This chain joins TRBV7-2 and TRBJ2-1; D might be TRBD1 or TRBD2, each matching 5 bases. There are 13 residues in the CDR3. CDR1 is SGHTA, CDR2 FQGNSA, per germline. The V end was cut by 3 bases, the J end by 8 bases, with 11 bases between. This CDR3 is CASSFGTFDEQFF. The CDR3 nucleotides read TGTGCCAGCAGCTTCGGGACGTTCGATGAGCAGTTCTTC.

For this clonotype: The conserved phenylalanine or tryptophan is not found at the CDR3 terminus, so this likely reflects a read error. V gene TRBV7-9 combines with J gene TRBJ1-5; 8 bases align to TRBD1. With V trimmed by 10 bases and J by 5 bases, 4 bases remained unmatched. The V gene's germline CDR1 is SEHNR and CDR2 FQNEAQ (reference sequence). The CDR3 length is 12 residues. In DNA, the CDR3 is TGTGCCACCGGACAGGGAGATCAGCCCCAGCATCTT. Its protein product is CATGQGDQPQHL.

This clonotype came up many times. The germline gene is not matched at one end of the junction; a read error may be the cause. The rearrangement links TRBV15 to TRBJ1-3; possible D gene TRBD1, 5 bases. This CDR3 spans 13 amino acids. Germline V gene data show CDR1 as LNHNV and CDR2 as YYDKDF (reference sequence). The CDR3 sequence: CATSRDRGNTIYF. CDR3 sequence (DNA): TGTGCCACCAGCAGAGATAGGGGAAACACTATATATTTT.

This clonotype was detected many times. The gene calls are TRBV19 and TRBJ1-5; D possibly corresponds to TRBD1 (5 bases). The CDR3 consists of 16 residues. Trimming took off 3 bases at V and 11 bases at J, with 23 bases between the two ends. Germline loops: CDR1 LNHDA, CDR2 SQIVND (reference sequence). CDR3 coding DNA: TGTGCCAGTAGTATTCTGGGGGTCAACAGTTTAATATCCCAGCATTTT. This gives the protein CASSILGVNSLISQHF. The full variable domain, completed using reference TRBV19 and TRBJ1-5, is DGGITQSPKYLFRKEGQNVTLSCEQNLNHDAMYWYRQDPGQGLRLIYYSQIVNDFQKGDIAEGYSVSREKKESFPLTVTSAQKNPTAFYLCASSILGVNSLISQHFGDGTRLSIL.